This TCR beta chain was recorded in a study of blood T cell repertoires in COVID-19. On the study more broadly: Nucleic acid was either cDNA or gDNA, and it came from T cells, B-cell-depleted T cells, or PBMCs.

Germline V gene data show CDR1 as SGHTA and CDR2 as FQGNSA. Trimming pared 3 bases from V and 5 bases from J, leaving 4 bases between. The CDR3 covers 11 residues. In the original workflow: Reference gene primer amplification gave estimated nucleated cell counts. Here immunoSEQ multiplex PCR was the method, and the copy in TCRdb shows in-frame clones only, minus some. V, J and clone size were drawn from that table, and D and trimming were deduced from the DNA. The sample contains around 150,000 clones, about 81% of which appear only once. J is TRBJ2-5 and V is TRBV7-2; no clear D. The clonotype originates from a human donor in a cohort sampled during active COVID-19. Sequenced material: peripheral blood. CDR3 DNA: TGTGCCAGCAGCTTCGCGGAGACCCAGTACTTC. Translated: CASSFAETQYF.